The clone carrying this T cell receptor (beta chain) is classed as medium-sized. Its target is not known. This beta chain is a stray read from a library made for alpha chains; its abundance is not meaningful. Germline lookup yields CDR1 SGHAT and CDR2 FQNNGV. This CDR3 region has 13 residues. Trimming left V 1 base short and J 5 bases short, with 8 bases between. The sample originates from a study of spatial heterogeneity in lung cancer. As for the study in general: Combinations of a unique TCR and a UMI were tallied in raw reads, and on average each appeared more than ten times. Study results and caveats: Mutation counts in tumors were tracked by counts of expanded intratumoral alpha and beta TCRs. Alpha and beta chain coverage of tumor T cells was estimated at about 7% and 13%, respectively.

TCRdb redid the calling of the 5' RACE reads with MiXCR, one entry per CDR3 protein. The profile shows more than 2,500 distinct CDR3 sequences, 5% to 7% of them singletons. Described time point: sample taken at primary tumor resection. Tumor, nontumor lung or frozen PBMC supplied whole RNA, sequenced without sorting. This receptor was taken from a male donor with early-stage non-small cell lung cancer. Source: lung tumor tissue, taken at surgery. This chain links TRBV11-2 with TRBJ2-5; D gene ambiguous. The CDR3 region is CASSLVPGETQYF. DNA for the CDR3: TGTGCCAGCAGCTTAGTCCCCGGTGAGACCCAGTACTTC.